The 26 T cell receptor beta chains below come from one sample, sequenced in a study of cytomegalovirus exposure and HLA in healthy donors. 13 Jbeta primers and 60 Vbeta primers were used for the PCR. Only in-frame clones appear in the TCRdb table, and some are missing; sequencing was by immunoSEQ multiplex PCR. The sample comprises 150,000 to 200,000 clones, approximately 80% of which are singletons, and around 1.6% rests with the top ten. The sample comprised PBMCs. These receptors originate from a woman aged 25 to 45 in good health and CMV-seronegative.

J is TRBJ2-5 and V is TRBV27, with 7 nucleotides matching TRBD2. The J call is doubtful: the DNA matches TRBJ2-7 better. This CDR3 comprises 13 residues. Germline V gives CDR1 MNHEY, CDR2 SMNVEV (reference sequence). CDR3 in DNA: TGTGCCAGCAGTTTATATGCGGGGGACGAGCAGTACTTC. This translates into CASSLYAGDEQYF.

The chain links TRBV7-9 to TRBJ2-7; weak D call: TRBD2 (6 bases). Germline values: CDR1 SEHNR, CDR2 FQNEAQ (reference sequence). The ends were cut back, 5 bases at V and 6 bases at J, with 14 bases in the middle. The CDR3 runs 13 residues. The CDR3 reads CASSHPGGSEQYF. The CDR3 DNA reads as TGTGCCAGCAGCCACCCCGGGGGTAGCGAGCAGTACTTC.

This clone is a singleton in its sample. Other DNA sequences in this sample translate to the same CDR3. The CDR3 nucleotides are TGTGCCAGCTCACCAGGGACGGGAGACTACGAGCAGTACTTC. As protein: CASSPGTGDYEQYF. V and J are TRBV18 and TRBJ2-7, with a possible D match to TRBD2 (6 bases). Germline values: CDR1 KGHSH, CDR2 LQKENI. The V end was cut by 2 bases, the J end by 3 bases, with 11 bases between. The CDR3 sequence is 14 residues long.

This chain uses TRBV7-3 with TRBJ1-6; 7 bases line up with TRBD1. The CDR3 sequence is 14 residues long. Germline V lookup: CDR1 SGHTA, CDR2 FQGTGA. V trimming: 6 bases; J trimming: 10 bases; junction bases outside the gene matches: 9. The chain's CDR3 is CASRLGGAGSPLHF. DNA of the CDR3: TGTGCCAGCAGACTAGGGGGCGCAGGCTCACCCCTCCACTTT.

The V call is TRBV5-1, the J call TRBJ1-1; possibly TRBD1 for D (5 bases). CDR1 SGHRS and CDR2 YFSETQ come from the germline V gene. The CDR3 totals 15 residues. V gave up 0 bases and J gave up 4 bases, with 13 bases separating them. This CDR3 is CASSLAYLGGTEAFF. The CDR3 DNA reads as TGCGCCAGCAGCTTGGCCTACTTGGGGGGCACTGAAGCTTTCTTT. The variable domain in full, completed from reference TRBV5-1 and TRBJ1-1, reads KAGVTQTPRYLIKTRGQQVTLSCSPISGHRSVSWYQQTPGQGLQFLFEYFSETQRNKGNFPGRFSGRQFSNSRSEMNVSTLELGDSALYLCASSLAYLGGTEAFFGQGTRLTVV.

This clone was found a few times. The chain is built from TRBV5-6 and TRBJ1-1; maybe TRBD1 (5 bases). The CDR3 consists of 16 residues. Germline V gene sequence: CDR1 SGHDT, CDR2 YYEEEE. Trimming left V 0 bases short and J 0 bases short, with 12 bases between. The CDR3 loop is CASSLVRANMNTEAFF. The CDR3 DNA reads TGTGCCAGCAGCTTGGTCAGGGCTAATATGAACACTGAAGCTTTCTTT.

This rearrangement joins TRBV11-1 to TRBJ2-7, with 15 bases that match TRBD2. Germline CDR1 SGHAT, CDR2 FQDESV (reference sequence). The CDR3 consists of 15 residues. V gave up 6 bases and J gave up 6 bases; unmatched junction bases: 6. The CDR3 is CASSSGLAGGREQYF. DNA for the CDR3: TGTGCCAGCAGTTCTGGACTAGCGGGAGGGCGCGAGCAGTACTTC.

The rearrangement uses TRBV11-2 and TRBJ2-3; 9 nucleotides agree with TRBD2. The germline V gene encodes CDR1 SGHAT and CDR2 FQNNGV. The length of the CDR3 is 16 residues. V shed 1 base, J shed 5 bases, and the junction held 7 bases outside the gene matches. The CDR3 DNA follows: TGTGCCAGCAGCTTAGTCGGCGGGGGGGCTCGAGATACGCAGTATTTT. Translation gives CASSLVGGGARDTQYF.

The V gene is TRBV27, the J gene TRBJ2-7; 8 bases fit TRBD1. The CDR3 loop spans 15 amino acids. J gave up 6 bases and V 6 bases, and 13 bases lay outside the gene matches. From germline, CDR1 is MNHEY and CDR2 SMNVEV (reference sequence). CDR3 loop: CASSHPARTGIEQYF. For the CDR3, the DNA is TGTGCCAGCAGCCACCCGGCCAGGACAGGGATCGAGCAGTACTTC.

This clone was counted between two and nine times. This chain links TRBV4-2 with TRBJ1-4, with D unresolved. The germline V gene has CDR1 LGHNA and CDR2 YNFKEQ. V lost 0 bases and J 7 bases, leaving 6 bases between the germline ends. This CDR3 comprises 13 residues. CDR3 DNA sequence: TGTGCCAGCAGCCAAGACGCCGGTGAAAAACTGTTTTTT. This encodes CASSQDAGEKLFF.

The rearrangement links TRBV19 to TRBJ2-7, with D tentatively TRBD1 (6 bases). The CDR3 has 14 residues. Trimming shortened V by 4 bases and J by 0 bases, and 10 bases separated the two germline ends. Germline loops: CDR1 LNHDA, CDR2 SQIVND (reference sequence). CDR3 DNA sequence: TGTGCCAGTAGTAACACAGGGAACTCCTACGAGCAGTACTTC. The encoded protein is CASSNTGNSYEQYF. Full variable domain (outside the CDR3, taken from reference TRBV19 and TRBJ2-7): DGGITQSPKYLFRKEGQNVTLSCEQNLNHDAMYWYRQDPGQGLRLIYYSQIVNDFQKGDIAEGYSVSREKKESFPLTVTSAQKNPTAFYLCASSNTGNSYEQYFGPGTRLTVT.

This clone was picked up one time. The chain combines TRBV6-1 with TRBJ2-7, with 11 positions matching TRBD1. The CDR3 totals 11 residues. From germline, CDR1 is MNHNS and CDR2 SASEGT. V trimming: 9 bases; J trimming: 6 bases; junction bases outside the gene matches: 1. The CDR3 DNA reads as TGTGCCAGGGACAGGGGGCTCGAGCAGTACTTC. Translated, it gives CARDRGLEQYF.

The rearrangement joins TRBV19 to TRBJ2-7, with D perhaps matching TRBD2 (7 bases). Trimming pared 5 bases from V and 3 bases from J, leaving 17 bases between. CDR3 length: 15 amino acids. CDR1 LNHDA and CDR2 SQIVND come from the germline V gene (reference sequence). The CDR3 reads CASSPSGGGVYEQYF. The CDR3 DNA is TGTGCCAGTAGTCCTAGCGGAGGGGGGGTCTACGAGCAGTACTTC.

The chain recombines TRBV30 with TRBJ1-1; 7 nucleotides match TRBD1. The CDR3 totals 16 residues. V shed 0 bases, J shed 1 base, and the junction held 8 bases outside the gene matches. Per germline, CDR1 GTSNPN and CDR2 SVGIG (reference sequence). The CDR3 DNA is TGTGCCTGGAGTGTAGGCCCGGGACAGCCGAACACTGAAGCTTTCTTT. This translates into CAWSVGPGQPNTEAFF. Based on the CDR3 plus reference TRBV30 and TRBJ1-1, the full variable domain is SQTIHQWPATLVQPVGSPLSLECTVEGTSNPNLYWYRQAAGRGLQLLFYSVGIGQISSEVPQNLSASRPQDRQFILSSKKLLLSDSGFYLCAWSVGPGQPNTEAFFGQGTRLTVV.

The chain combines TRBV29-1 with TRBJ2-7, with D possibly TRBD2 on 5 matching bases. V lost 6 bases and J 2 bases, leaving 11 bases between the germline ends. The germline gives CDR1 SQVTM, CDR2 ANQGSEA. The CDR3 is 12 amino acids. CDR3 sequence (DNA): TGCAGCGTAGAGGGTGCCGCCTACGAGCAGTACTTC. As protein: CSVEGAAYEQYF.

The rearrangement uses TRBV5-1 and TRBJ1-6, with D perhaps matching TRBD1 (5 bases). CDR1 is SGHRS and CDR2 is YFSETQ in the germline V gene. Trimming cost V 3 bases and J 6 bases, with 10 bases left between them. The CDR3 is 14 residues long. The CDR3 DNA reads as TGCGCCAGCAGCTCGACAGTGGGTAATTCACCCCTCCACTTT. Translated: CASSSTVGNSPLHF. The full variable domain, its missing parts supplied by reference TRBV5-1 and TRBJ1-6, is KAGVTQTPRYLIKTRGQQVTLSCSPISGHRSVSWYQQTPGQGLQFLFEYFSETQRNKGNFPGRFSGRQFSNSRSEMNVSTLELGDSALYLCASSSTVGNSPLHFGNGTRLTVT.

The chain employs TRBV6-5 and TRBJ2-7; 7 bases are shared with TRBD2. V lost 0 bases to trimming and J lost 4 bases; unmatched junction nucleotides: 3. Per germline, CDR1 MNHEY and CDR2 SVGAGI. This CDR3 is 14 amino acids long. The CDR3 here is CASSYSRGEYEQYF. CDR3 DNA: TGTGCCAGCAGTTACTCACGGGGGGAGTACGAGCAGTACTTC.

This clone was observed a handful of times. This chain joins TRBV7-2 and TRBJ2-7; 8 bases map to TRBD1. The CDR3 totals 15 residues. The junction had 6 bases not matched to a gene; V was cut back by 1 base and J by 4 bases. Per germline, CDR1 SGHTA and CDR2 FQGNSA. The CDR3 protein is CASSLGGTGWYEQYF. CDR3 nucleotide sequence: TGTGCCAGCAGCTTAGGCGGGACAGGATGGTACGAGCAGTACTTC.

This chain connects TRBV7-2 to TRBJ2-4; 7 bases are shared with TRBD1. The germline V gene has CDR1 SGHTA and CDR2 FQGNSA. With V trimmed by 5 bases and J by 12 bases, 7 bases remained unmatched. The CDR3 spans 12 residues. CDR3 DNA sequence: TGTGCCAGCAGCACTCGGGACAGTACTCAGTACTTC. As protein: CASSTRDSTQYF.

This clone occurred a few times. The chain is built from TRBV25-1 and TRBJ1-2; 9 bases are shared with TRBD1. Germline values: CDR1 MGHDK, CDR2 SYGVNS. Trimming cost V 6 bases and J 1 base; bases outside gene matches: 6. CDR3 length: 15 amino acids. CDR3 in amino acids: CASSLQGAGNYGYTF. The CDR3 nucleotides are TGTGCCAGCAGCCTACAGGGGGCGGGTAACTATGGCTACACCTTC.

The V and J genes are TRBV7-9 and TRBJ2-2; TRBD1 agrees at 10 bases. This CDR3 contains 15 residues. The V and J ends lost 5 bases and 5 bases, in that order; junction bases with no gene match: 5. Per the germline V gene, CDR1 is SEHNR and CDR2 is FQNEAQ (reference sequence). The DNA for the CDR3 is TGTGCCAGCAGCAAGACAGGGGGCGAAACCGGGGAGCTGTTTTTT. Translation: CASSKTGGETGELFF.

This sequence joins TRBV7-6 and TRBJ1-1; 7 bases line up with TRBD1. Germline values: CDR1 SGHVS, CDR2 FNYEAQ. The V segment lost 4 bases and the J segment 1 base; nucleotides outside the gene matches: 0. The length of the CDR3 is 13 residues. The CDR3 nucleotides read TGTGCCAGCAGCTACAGGGGGAACACTGAAGCTTTCTTT. Amino acids: CASSYRGNTEAFF.

Here the CDR3 reads CSVGDTRYGYTF. Written as DNA, the CDR3 is TGCAGCGTGGGGGACACAAGATATGGCTACACCTTC. The chain has TRBV29-1 and TRBJ1-2; perhaps TRBD1 as D (6 bases). Germline lookup yields CDR1 SQVTM and CDR2 ANQGSEA. The CDR3 runs 12 residues. V lost 6 bases and J lost 5, with 13 bases in between.

V and J are TRBV7-3 and TRBJ1-2, with D unresolved. V dropped 1 base and J dropped 4 bases, with 7 bases sitting between them. The CDR3 loop spans 13 amino acids. Looked up from germline, CDR1 is SGHTA and CDR2 is FQGTGA. For the CDR3, the DNA is TGTGCCAGCAGCTTAAATTACGGCTATGGCTACACCTTC. Translation gives CASSLNYGYGYTF.

The chain carries TRBV7-9 and TRBJ1-1; D gene uncertain. Germline-derived CDR1 and CDR2 are SEHNR and FQNEAQ (reference sequence). The V gene lost 1 base and the J gene lost 0 bases, with 12 bases spanning the gap. The CDR3 covers 16 residues. This chain's CDR3 is CASSLGAGLVNTEAFF. DNA for the CDR3: TGTGCCAGCAGCTTAGGCGCGGGCCTCGTGAACACTGAAGCTTTCTTT. The whole variable domain, filled in from reference TRBV7-9 and TRBJ1-1, reads DTGVSQNPRHKITKRGQNVTFRCDPISEHNRLYWYRQTLGQGPEFLTYFQNEAQLEKSRLLSDRFSAERPKGSFSTLEIQRTEQGDSAMYLCASSLGAGLVNTEAFFGQGTRLTVV.

Only one count was recorded for this clone. J is TRBJ1-1 and V is TRBV9; perhaps TRBD1 as D (5 bases). The CDR3 runs 14 residues. Trimming removed 4 bases at V and 4 bases at J, with 14 bases between. Germline CDR1 and CDR2: SGDLS and YYNGEE. The CDR3 region has the DNA TGTGCCAGCAGCTCACAGGCCTTGGGCACTGAAGCTTTCTTT. Translation: CASSSQALGTEAFF. Supplemented by reference TRBV9 and TRBJ1-1, the full variable domain reads DSGVTQTPKHLITATGQRVTLRCSPRSGDLSVYWYQQSLDQGLQFLIQYYNGEERAKGNILERFSAQQFPDLHSELNLSSLELGDSALYFCASSSQALGTEAFFGQGTRLTVV.